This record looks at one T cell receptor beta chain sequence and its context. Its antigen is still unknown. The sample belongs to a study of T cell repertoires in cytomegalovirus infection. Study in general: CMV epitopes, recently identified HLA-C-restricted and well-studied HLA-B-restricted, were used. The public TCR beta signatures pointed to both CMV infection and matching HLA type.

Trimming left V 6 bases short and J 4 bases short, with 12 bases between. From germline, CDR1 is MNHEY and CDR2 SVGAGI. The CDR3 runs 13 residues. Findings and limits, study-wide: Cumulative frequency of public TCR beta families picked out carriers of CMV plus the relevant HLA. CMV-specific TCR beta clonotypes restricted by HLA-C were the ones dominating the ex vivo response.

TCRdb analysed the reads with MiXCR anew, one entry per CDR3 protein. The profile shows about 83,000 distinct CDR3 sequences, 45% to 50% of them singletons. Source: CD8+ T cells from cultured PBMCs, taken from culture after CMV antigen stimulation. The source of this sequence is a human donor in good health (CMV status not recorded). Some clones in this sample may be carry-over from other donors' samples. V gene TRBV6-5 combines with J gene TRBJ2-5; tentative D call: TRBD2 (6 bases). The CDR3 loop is CASRDYPRETQYF. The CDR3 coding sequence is TGTGCCAGCAGGGACTACCCCCGAGAGACCCAGTACTTC.